This T cell receptor beta chain appears in the sequencing data of a study of OX40 agonist ivuxolimab in advanced cancers. About the full investigation: Ivuxolimab, which targeted the costimulatory receptor OX40 (CD134), was an agonistic, fully human IgG2 monoclonal antibody. Intravenous ivuxolimab was administered to patients every 2 weeks at six dose levels: 0.01, 0.1, 0.3, 1.5, 3 and 10 mg/kg. Of the approximately 50 dose-escalation patients, hepatocellular carcinoma was present in roughly 19, melanoma in around 15, renal cell carcinoma in 9 and head and neck cancer in 9. A male proportion of around 81% and a mean age of about 60 years, ranging from about 23 to 79, were recorded for the dose-escalation cohort. Prior anti-PD-1, anti-PD-L1 or anti-CTLA-4 therapy was permitted, and approximately 39% of dose-escalation patients had received checkpoint inhibitors. Partial responses were achieved by three dose-escalation patients, of whom one had hepatocellular carcinoma and two had cutaneous melanoma. Peripheral TCRbeta sequencing was intended to test whether TCR sequence diversity was altered and clonal T-cell expansion was caused by ivuxolimab. The monotherapy dose-escalation portion (N of about 50 patients) of the phase I ivuxolimab trial is reported in the paper. General conclusions and limits of the study: At doses of 0.1 to 3.0 mg/kg, clonal expansion of both CD4+ and CD8+ blood T cells was observed from baseline to week 6. In the 0.1-3.0 mg/kg groups, partial responders had among the lowest normalized peripheral clonal expansion, particularly in CD8+ T cells. The antigen specificity of the peripheral T cells that underwent clonal expansion was not determined. After ivuxolimab, CD8+ T cells had more expanded clones than CD4+ T cells on average. Low levels of normalized T-cell clonal expansion were also seen in some patients who did not respond.

Patients with a history of autoimmune disease or receiving systemic immunosuppression were excluded from the trial. Peripheral blood for TCR sequencing was collected from all dose cohorts at baseline, on cycle 4 day 1, and on cycle 7 day 1. The samples were taken from a phase I, first-in-human, multicenter, open-label dose-escalation trial of ivuxolimab. Adults with locally advanced or metastatic melanoma, renal cell, hepatocellular, or head and neck squamous cell carcinoma were enrolled in the trial. CD4+ and CD8+ T cells were sorted separately from peripheral blood before TCR sequencing. Worth noting for this clone: What antigen it recognizes has not been identified. No clone much larger than this one lies a single base away; base qualities are absent.

V sheds 5 bases and J sheds 1 base, leaving 15 bases between their ends. CDR3 length: 15 amino acids, cysteine to phenylalanine. Just CDR3 DNA is preserved here, 45 bases in frame from base 1. Reading the germline V gene gives CDR1 SGHRS and CDR2 YFSETQ. For sequencing of the TCRbeta CDR3 region, genomic DNA was extracted from the sorted cells. The immunoSEQ Assay was used to sequence the TCRbeta CDR3 regions. Sourced from immuneACCESS, this table was stored by TCRdb with only in-frame sequences that have V and J called. A share of the clones is absent; for the studies checked, an unresolved V gene accounts for under half, and the remainder has no known explanation. Across this sample there are around 75,000 clones, with approximately 81% seen only once. The biggest ten clones account for 1.1% of the sample.

This chain is built from TRBV5-1 and TRBJ2-5; the best D guess is TRBD2, with 6 bases matching. The specimen comprised CD4+ or CD8+ T cells sorted from blood, sampled in a trial of the OX40 agonist ivuxolimab. The receptor comes from an adult with an advanced solid tumor such as melanoma, head and neck, liver or kidney cancer. The nucleotide sequence is given as TGCGCCAGCAGGGACGGGGCGGGGATCCAAGAGACCCAGTACTTC. This codes for CASRDGAGIQETQYF.